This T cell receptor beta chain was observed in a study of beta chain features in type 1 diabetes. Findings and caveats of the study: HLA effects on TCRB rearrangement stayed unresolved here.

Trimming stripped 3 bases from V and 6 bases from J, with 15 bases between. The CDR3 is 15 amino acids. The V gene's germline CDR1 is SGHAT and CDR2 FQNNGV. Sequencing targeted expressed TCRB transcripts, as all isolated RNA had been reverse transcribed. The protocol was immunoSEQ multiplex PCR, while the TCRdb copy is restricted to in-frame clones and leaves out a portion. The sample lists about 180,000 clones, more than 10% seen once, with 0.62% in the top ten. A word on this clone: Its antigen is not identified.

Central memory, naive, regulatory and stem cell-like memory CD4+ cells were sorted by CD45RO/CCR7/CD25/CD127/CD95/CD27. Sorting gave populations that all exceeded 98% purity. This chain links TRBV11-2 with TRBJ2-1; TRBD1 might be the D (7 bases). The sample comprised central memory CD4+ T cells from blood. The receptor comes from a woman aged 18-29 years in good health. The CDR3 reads CASSFAGQLGNEQFF. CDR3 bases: TGTGCCAGCAGCTTTGCGGGACAGCTTGGCAATGAGCAGTTCTTC.